These 21 T cell receptor beta chains were all obtained from the same sample, sequenced in a study of blood T cell repertoires in COVID-19. Using immunoSEQ multiplex PCR, the repertoire was profiled, and TCRdb retains in-frame clones only, with some absent. The table shows roughly 6,100 clones, with roughly four fifths occurring only once. The sequenced material came from peripheral blood. The source is a human donor with active COVID-19. The donor label of this sample is uncertain.

CDR3 nucleotides: TGTGCCACCAGTGACCAGAGGACTAGCTCCTACAATGAGCAGTTCTTC. It codes for CATSDQRTSSYNEQFF. V and J are TRBV24-1 and TRBJ2-1, with TRBD2 matching 7 bases. Germline V gives CDR1 KGHDR, CDR2 SFDVKD. Losses at the gene ends were 4 bases for V and 0 bases for J; bases not matched to a gene: 5. The CDR3 contains 16 residues.

The chain is built from TRBV6-5 and TRBJ2-3, with D tentatively TRBD2 (6 bases). This CDR3 comprises 15 residues. Per germline, CDR1 MNHEY and CDR2 SVGAGI. V lost 11 bases and J lost 4, with 22 bases in between. CDR3 DNA: TGTGCCTCCCAGGCCCTCCCTGGGGAGGCAGATACGCAGTATTTT. It encodes CASQALPGEADTQYF.

CDR3 sequence: CASSLGAVGGYEQYF. DNA of the CDR3: TGTGCCAGCAGCTTAGGGGCAGTCGGGGGCTACGAGCAGTACTTC. The chain is built from TRBV11-2 and TRBJ2-7, with D possibly TRBD2 on 6 matching bases. CDR3 length: 15 residues. V was shortened by 1 base and J by 3 bases, with 13 bases between the two germline ends. Germline-derived CDR1 and CDR2 are SGHAT and FQNNGV.

This rearrangement joins TRBV27 to TRBJ1-2; no definite D call. With 6 bases removed from V and 4 bases from J, the gap between germline ends came to 9 bases. The CDR3 totals 12 residues. Germline CDR1 is MNHEY and CDR2 is SMNVEV (reference sequence). The CDR3 protein is CASRDFFYGYTF. For the CDR3, the DNA is TGTGCCAGCAGGGACTTCTTCTATGGCTACACCTTC.

The chain combines TRBV19 with TRBJ1-2; D not certain. Germline V gives CDR1 LNHDA, CDR2 SQIVND (reference sequence). The CDR3 loop spans 13 amino acids. The V and J ends lost 6 bases and 4 bases respectively, with 12 bases between them. The DNA for the CDR3 is TGTGCCAGTAGGTCCGAACGAGTCTATGGCTACACCTTC. Its protein is CASRSERVYGYTF.

The rearrangement joins TRBV4-1 to TRBJ2-7; D possibly corresponds to TRBD1 (5 bases). V lost 0 bases to trimming and J lost 4 bases, with 10 bases between them. CDR3 length: 14 amino acids. Germline loops: CDR1 MGHRA, CDR2 YSYEKL. CDR3 sequence reads: CASSQDWGAYEQYF. The CDR3 coding sequence is TGCGCCAGCAGCCAAGATTGGGGCGCTTACGAGCAGTACTTC.

This chain joins TRBV6-6 and TRBJ2-2, with D maybe TRBD1 (6 bases). Per the germline V gene, CDR1 is MNHNY and CDR2 is SVGAGI (reference sequence). The V and J ends lost 11 bases and 2 bases respectively, with 12 bases between them. The CDR3 is 13 residues long. The CDR3 loop reads CAAQQGNTGELFF. The CDR3, as DNA: TGTGCCGCCCAACAGGGTAACACCGGGGAGCTGTTTTTT.

The chain couples TRBV11-2 to TRBJ2-7; D is ambiguous. Trimming left V 1 base short and J 2 bases short, with 12 bases between. Looked up from germline, CDR1 is SGHAT and CDR2 is FQNNGV. The CDR3 sequence is 15 residues long. The CDR3 region is CASSLVRGSPYEQYF. The CDR3 DNA sequence: TGTGCCAGCAGCTTAGTACGAGGCAGCCCCTACGAGCAGTACTTC.

This clone was counted a single time. The rearrangement joins TRBV19 to TRBJ2-1; D is unclear. Trimming shortened V by 3 bases and J by 7 bases, and 19 bases separated the two germline ends. This CDR3 is built from 16 residues. CDR1 LNHDA and CDR2 SQIVND come from the germline V gene (reference sequence). For the CDR3, the DNA is TGTGCCAGTAGTATTGGTTTCCTAGAGAAGTTTAATGAGCAGTTCTTC. This codes for CASSIGFLEKFNEQFF.

The gene calls are TRBV29-1 and TRBJ1-5; D unresolved. Between the trimmed V and J ends, which lost 6 bases and 0 bases, there was a span of 6 bases. The CDR3 extends over 12 amino acids. Looked up from germline, CDR1 is SQVTM and CDR2 is ANQGSEA. In nucleotides, the CDR3 is TGCAGCGTCATTCATAGCAATCAGCCCCAGCATTTT. Translated: CSVIHSNQPQHF.

The V gene is TRBV7-8, the J gene TRBJ2-5; TRBD1 agrees at 7 bases. The trim removed 5 bases at V and 1 base at J, leaving 7 bases unmatched. The CDR3 consists of 15 residues. Germline values: CDR1 SGHVS, CDR2 FQNEAQ. CDR3 nucleotides: TGTGCCAGCAGCGTACCGGGACAGCGCCAAGAGACCCAGTACTTC. Translated: CASSVPGQRQETQYF.

The chain is built from TRBV2 and TRBJ1-5, with 8 bases fitting TRBD1. Germline V gene lookup returns CDR1 SNHLY and CDR2 FYNNEI. The CDR3 has 14 residues. V lost 5 bases, J lost 6 bases, and 6 bases stayed unmatched. The CDR3 nucleotides are TGTGCCAGCAGTTTCGGACAGGGCGGTCAGCCCCAGCATTTT. It encodes CASSFGQGGQPQHF.

The CDR3 DNA is TGTGCCAGTAGTCACAGTATTGTGAGGGGGTTCAATCAGCCCCAGCATTTT. It codes for CASSHSIVRGFNQPQHF. This chain uses TRBV19 with TRBJ1-5; TRBD1 might be the D (6 bases). CDR3 length: 17 amino acids. Germline CDR1 is LNHDA and CDR2 is SQIVND (reference sequence). Between the trimmed V and J ends, which lost 5 bases and 3 bases, there was a span of 20 bases.

CDR3 DNA: TGTGCCATCCTAAACAGGGGCAGCGACTACGAGCAGTACTTC. This translates into CAILNRGSDYEQYF. V usage is TRBV6-5 and J usage is TRBJ2-7; TRBD1 agrees at 7 bases. Germline CDR1 reads MNHEY; CDR2 reads SVGAGI. V was pared by 10 bases and J by 3 bases, with 12 bases of the junction left unmatched. The CDR3 is 14 residues long.

The chain couples TRBV10-1 to TRBJ2-3, with a weak D call TRBD1 (6 bases). The CDR3 runs 15 residues. From germline, CDR1 is WNHNN and CDR2 SYGVQD (reference sequence). The ends were cut back, 5 bases at V and 3 bases at J, with 15 bases in the middle. CDR3 residues: CASSFGQPGTDTQYF. The CDR3 DNA is TGCGCCAGCAGTTTCGGACAGCCGGGGACAGATACGCAGTATTTT.

The chain combines TRBV11-1 with TRBJ2-7; 11 positions agree with TRBD1. This CDR3 region has 16 residues. Germline values: CDR1 SGHAT, CDR2 FQDESV (reference sequence). J lost 1 base, V lost 3 bases, and 5 bases had no gene match. The CDR3 coding sequence is TGTGCCAGCAGCTTGCGGGGGACAGGGGGTTCCTACGAGCAGTACTTC. Amino acid sequence: CASSLRGTGGSYEQYF. Looking up the rest from reference TRBV11-1 and TRBJ2-7 gives the full variable domain: EAEVAQSPRYKITEKSQAVAFWCDPISGHATLYWYRQILGQGPELLVQFQDESVVDDSQLPKDRFSAERLKGVDSTLKIQPAELGDSAMYLCASSLRGTGGSYEQYFGPGTRLTVT.

This chain's CDR3 is CASSGPGRQPQHF. CDR3 sequence (DNA): TGTGCCAGCAGTGGCCCAGGGAGGCAGCCCCAGCATTTT. The chain uses TRBV27 and TRBJ1-5, with D possibly being TRBD1 (5 bases). CDR1 MNHEY and CDR2 SMNVEV come from the germline V gene (reference sequence). The V end lost 5 bases, the J end lost 7 bases, and 12 bases lay between the germline ends. The length of the CDR3 is 13 residues.

V gene TRBV2 combines with J gene TRBJ2-7; D is uncertain. Germline V CDR1 and CDR2: SNHLY, FYNNEI. V was shortened by 6 bases and J by 3 bases, with 3 bases between the two germline ends. CDR3 length: 10 residues. This chain's CDR3 is CASSGYEQYV. In nucleotides, the CDR3 is TGTGCCAGCAGCGGCTACGAGCAGTACGTC.

CDR3 DNA: TGCAGCGTCAGACCGGGACAGGGCTACAATGAGCAGTTCTTC. It yields the protein CSVRPGQGYNEQFF. The J gene is TRBJ2-1, the V gene TRBV29-1; 9 bases line up with TRBD1. CDR3 length equals 14 residues. Trimming at V came to 6 bases and at J to 3 bases, leaving 6 bases not matched to a gene. Germline V gene lookup returns CDR1 SQVTM and CDR2 ANQGSEA.

For the CDR3, the DNA is TGTGCCAGTAGTCAGTACACGGGGGGACGCACCGGGGAGCTGTTTTTT. This gives the protein CASSQYTGGRTGELFF. The chain links TRBV19 to TRBJ2-2; 7 bases align to TRBD2. The CDR3 totals 16 residues. V shed 5 bases and J 4 bases; nucleotides not matched to a gene: 10. Germline CDR1 is LNHDA and CDR2 is SQIVND (reference sequence).

This chain links TRBV28 with TRBJ2-4; TRBD1 agrees at 8 bases. The germline V gene encodes CDR1 MDHEN and CDR2 SYDVKM. V lost 5 bases and J lost 6; bases outside the gene matches: 9. This CDR3 contains 15 residues. The CDR3, as DNA: TGTGCCAGCAGTCGGCAGGGGGCGAGTAGAAACATTCAGTACTTC. It specifies CASSRQGASRNIQYF.